The TCR beta chain under discussion was sequenced for a study of T cells in Graves' hyperthyroidism and ophthalmopathy (dated by TCRdb to the late 2010s). For the study in its entirety: Peripheral blood samples were taken at initial diagnosis, before any treatment was given. Prospective prediction of ophthalmopathy was tested in an independent validation cohort of some 20 hyperthyroidism patients and some 17 patients who later progressed to ophthalmopathy. To identify TCR V-J signatures that set the groups apart, the researchers used a discovery cohort of 95 to 100 patients, made up of approximately 43 with Graves' ophthalmopathy and around 58 with stable Graves' hyperthyroidism. Following sampling, methimazole starting at 30 mg daily was given to hyperthyroidism patients, and high-dose intravenous methylprednisolone was given to ophthalmopathy patients. For training and testing, the 80 to 100 patients in the discovery cohort were randomly divided in a 7:3 ratio. According to the paper, TCR Vbeta CDR3 sequencing was carried out on 120 to 150 peripheral blood samples, which came from about 45 ophthalmopathy, about 75 hyperthyroidism and about 17 progressor patients. The study also compared thyroid tissue and blood T-cell repertoires from about 6 Graves' hyperthyroidism patients. Paper-wide results and their limitations: A 13 V-J signature model separated ophthalmopathy from stable hyperthyroidism, with approximately 87% sensitivity and 81.08% specificity in cross-validation and 80%/75% in testing. In validation, the model predicted progression to ophthalmopathy a median of approximately 6.6 months before onset, with 70% to 71% sensitivity and 72.22% specificity. No statistical method was used to fix the sample size in advance, and group allocation was not hidden from the investigators. Most expanded thyroid clonotypes (frequency above 0.001) were also detected in blood, a finding suggesting that blood repertoires may reflect thyroid immune responses.

This clonotype has only a few counts. It has no known antigen specificity. The input lacks base qualities; no much larger clone sits a single base away. TCR beta CDR3 regions were amplified from RNA transcripts. The first round of RT-PCR for the TCR CDR3 was performed with the HTBI primer set and the Qiagen OneStep RT-PCR kit. Libraries were constructed in a second round of multiplex PCR, after which size selection and purification were carried out. The libraries were sequenced on an Illumina HiSeq2000 using paired-end 100 bp reads. As for how the authors treated the data: SOAPnuke was used to process the raw data, removing reads that contained adapters or uncalled bases, had a mean Phred below 15, or lacked an exact match to the constant primer or identifier. High-quality paired reads were merged using COPE v1.2.5, and each unique nucleotide sequence was defined as a clonotype. Clonotypes were aligned to IMGT TRBV, TRBD and TRBJ reference segments using MiTCR v1.1. The analysis was restricted to V-J combinations with a frequency above 0.0001, which together covered roughly 99% of the repertoires. A TCS score was defined as the ratio of F50 (clonal expansion) to E x V (chaos), with BLOSUM62-based TCRdist applied between CDR3 peptides within each V-J. Welch's t-statistics and random forest reduced around 510 V-J features to roughly 13, which were used in a naive Bayes classifier (R e1071). The public reads were reanalyzed by TCRdb: fastp trimming at Q25, MiXCR alignment, in-frame beta chains only. Identical CDR3 protein sequences are pooled into one entry, listed with their most common genes and DNA. The V and J calls and clone size are TCRdb's, not the authors'. The sample table lists about 530,000 distinct CDR3 sequences, over 15% of them with a count of one. The ten biggest clones cover roughly 15% of the sample.

Ophthalmopathy patients had moderately to severely active disease, Clinical Activity Score of at least 3, NOSPECS grade of at least 4, and duration under 3 months. The study excluded patients with uncontrolled infections, other autoimmune diseases, pregnancy or lactation. Diagnoses relied on clinical symptoms, serum thyroxine and TRAb, thyroid ultrasound and orbital computed tomography. PBMCs were isolated from about 10 ml of fresh peripheral blood by Ficoll-Paque density gradient centrifugation. Trizol reagent was used to extract total RNA, and RNA quality was then checked on an Agilent 2100 Bioanalyzer. Sequences were obtained from blood. The clonotype was recovered from a woman aged 18-35 years with Graves' ophthalmopathy.

The sequence in DNA is TGTGCCAGCAGCTTAGATTGGAACAATGAGCAGTTCTTC. The encoded protein is CASSLDWNNEQFF. The V and J genes are TRBV13 and TRBJ2-1; confidence is insufficient to name the D gene. The germline V gene (reference sequence) supplies CDR1 PRHDT and CDR2 FYEKMQ. The CDR3, from cysteine to phenylalanine, totals 13 residues. Only CDR3 DNA remains: 39 bases, in frame from the first base. V loses 1 base, J loses 5 bases, and the germline ends lie 6 bases apart.